One sample yielded the 9 T cell receptor beta chains listed below, sequenced in a study of shared clonotypes between healthy human individuals. Produced via immunoSEQ multiplex PCR; TCRdb's table is partial and in-frame only. The sample consists of roughly 1.5 million clones, 95% to 99% of them appearing once. Material for sequencing was naive CD4+ T cells sorted from blood. Subset specified: CD45RA+ positively selected. Receptors originate from a man aged 30 to 45 in good health.

This chain connects TRBV28 to TRBJ2-7, with 9 bases that match TRBD2. This CDR3 contains 14 residues. V was pared by 6 bases and J by 6 bases, with 9 bases of the junction left unmatched. CDR1 and CDR2 (germline): MDHEN, SYDVKM. The CDR3 loop reads CASSPGTSSREQYF. In DNA form, the CDR3 reads TGTGCCAGCAGCCCGGGGACTAGCTCTCGCGAGCAGTACTTC. Complete variable domain (other parts from reference TRBV28 and TRBJ2-7): DVKVTQSSRYLVKRTGEKVFLECVQDMDHENMFWYRQDPGLGLRLIYFSYDVKMKEKGDIPEGYSVSREKKERFSLILESASTNQTSMYLCASSPGTSSREQYFGPGTRLTVT.

J is TRBJ2-7 and V is TRBV6-1; no firm D call. This CDR3 region has 15 residues. The germline CDR1 and CDR2 sequences are MNHNS and SASEGT. V was pared by 7 bases and J by 6 bases, with 22 bases between. CDR3 coding DNA: TGTGCCAGCAATAGAACCCCAATCGAGGTTGCCGAGCAGTACTTC. Translation gives CASNRTPIEVAEQYF.

The V and J genes are TRBV29-1 and TRBJ2-5; 7 bases are a match to TRBD2. The J segment lost 4 bases and the V segment lost 2 bases, leaving 4 bases of the junction unmatched. The germline CDR1 and CDR2 sequences are SQVTM and ANQGSEA. The length of the CDR3 is 13 residues. The CDR3 spells CSVEWLAGETQYF. The DNA for the CDR3 is TGCAGCGTTGAATGGTTAGCGGGAGAGACCCAGTACTTC.

This clone was recorded only once. The chain links TRBV28 to TRBJ2-1; perhaps TRBD2 as D (6 bases). Trimming removed 8 bases at V and 0 bases at J, with 17 bases between. Germline loops: CDR1 MDHEN, CDR2 SYDVKM. The CDR3 contains 16 residues. The CDR3 nucleotides read TGTGCCAGCCGAAGACTGGAGGGCAACTCCTACAATGAGCAGTTCTTC. Protein: CASRRLEGNSYNEQFF.

J is TRBJ2-5 and V is TRBV18; possible D gene TRBD2, 6 bases. The length of the CDR3 is 16 residues. V was pared by 6 bases and J by 0 bases, with 17 bases between. Germline values: CDR1 KGHSH, CDR2 LQKENI. CDR3 protein: CASSFGTASYQETQYF. The CDR3 DNA reads TGTGCCAGCTCCTTCGGGACTGCTTCGTACCAAGAGACCCAGTACTTC.

This clone was detected only once. The J gene is TRBJ2-2, the V gene TRBV18, with D possibly TRBD1 on 6 matching bases. The CDR3 runs to 15 residues. V was clipped by 2 bases and J by 5 bases, with 12 bases between them. Germline-derived CDR1 and CDR2 are KGHSH and LQKENI. The CDR3 loop is CASSPDQGITGELFF. CDR3 DNA: TGTGCCAGCTCACCAGACCAGGGGATAACCGGGGAGCTGTTTTTT.

Points on this clone: The sample holds other DNA sequences that translate to the same CDR3. The chain has TRBV5-1 and TRBJ2-7; D remains unclear. This CDR3 is 11 amino acids long. The V gene's germline CDR1 is SGHRS and CDR2 YFSETQ. V was cut by 3 bases and J by 4 bases, with 5 bases left in between. The CDR3 region has the DNA TGCGCCAGCAGCTCTGTTTACGAGCAGTACTTC. Its translation: CASSSVYEQYF.

CDR3 residues: CASSEMGQGADTQYF. CDR3 DNA: TGTGCCAGCAGCGAGATGGGACAGGGGGCAGATACGCAGTATTTT. V and J are TRBV9 and TRBJ2-3; 11 bases agree with TRBD1. Looked up from germline, CDR1 is SGDLS and CDR2 is YYNGEE. The CDR3 runs to 15 residues. V lost 3 bases and J lost 4; bases outside the gene matches: 4.

The J gene is TRBJ1-1, the V gene TRBV6-1, with D perhaps TRBD1 (6 bases). The CDR3 covers 12 residues. Germline loops: CDR1 MNHNS, CDR2 SASEGT. V lost 6 bases to trimming and J lost 10 bases, with 15 bases between them. The CDR3 DNA sequence: TGTGCCAGCAGGGACAGTTGGGACTCAGCTTTCTTT. Translating gives CASRDSWDSAFF.